The subject of this entry is one T cell receptor (beta chain). The sample comes from a study of blood T cell repertoires in COVID-19. Per the authors' pipeline: Reference gene primer amplification gave nucleated cell count estimates. Here immunoSEQ multiplex PCR was the method, and the copy in TCRdb shows in-frame clones only, minus some. That table supplies the V and J calls and clone size; D and trimming were determined from the DNA. The profile covers about 430,000 clones, with about 87% appearing a single time and less than 0.95% taken by the ten largest. What was sequenced was peripheral blood. The receptor's source is a young man with COVID-19, enrolled during active disease.

Here the CDR3 reads CAATLRDTSGNTIYF. DNA of the CDR3: TGTGCCGCCACACTCCGGGACACCTCTGGAAACACCATATATTTT. The chain couples TRBV6-5 to TRBJ1-3; possibly TRBD1 for D (6 bases). With 11 bases removed from V and 0 bases from J, the gap between germline ends came to 17 bases. CDR3 length: 15 amino acids. CDR1 is MNHEY, CDR2 SVGAGI, per germline.